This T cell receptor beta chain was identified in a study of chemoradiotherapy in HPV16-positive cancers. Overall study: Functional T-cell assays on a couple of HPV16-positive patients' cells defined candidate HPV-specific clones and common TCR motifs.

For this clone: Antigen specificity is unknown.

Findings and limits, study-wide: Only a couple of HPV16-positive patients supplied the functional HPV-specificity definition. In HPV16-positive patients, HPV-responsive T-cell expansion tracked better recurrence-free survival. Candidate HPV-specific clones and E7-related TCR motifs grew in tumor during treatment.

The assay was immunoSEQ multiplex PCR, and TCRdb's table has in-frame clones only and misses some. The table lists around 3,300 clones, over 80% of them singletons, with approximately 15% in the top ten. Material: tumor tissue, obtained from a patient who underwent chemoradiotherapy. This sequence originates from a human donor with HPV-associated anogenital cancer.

CDR3 coding DNA: TGTGCCACCAGCAGTGAAGTGCTCGCAACTAATGAAAAACTGTTTTTT. This translates into CATSSEVLATNEKLFF. The chain employs TRBV15 and TRBJ1-4; no clear D. Between the trimmed V and J ends, which lost 3 bases and 0 bases, there was a span of 11 bases. This CDR3 is 16 amino acids long. Germline V gene data show CDR1 as LNHNV and CDR2 as YYDKDF (reference sequence).